This T cell receptor beta chain was sequenced in a study of T-cell reconstitution after alpha-beta-depleted transplantation in children. Broader study findings: T-cell counts and diversity were attributed mostly to newly produced T cells one year after transplant. Certain patients had high TCRbeta diversity at day 60, and it came from recipient T cells and thymic progenitors that survived. Reported findings indicate that, about two months after transplant, alpha-beta T cells came from several hundred expanded clones, which were derived from non-depleted graft cells.

TCRbeta library construction was performed incorporating unique molecular identifiers. TCRdb reprocessed the PCR reads via MiXCR and lists one record per CDR3 protein. The sample consists of about 900,000 distinct CDR3 sequences, roughly 31% of them appearing once. Germline CDR1 is SGHRS and CDR2 is YFSETQ. The CDR3 is 17 residues long. V was trimmed by 4 bases and J by 1 base, leaving 19 bases between them. This clonotype has more than one count but fewer than ten. Its specificity is unknown. The TCR sequence derives from a boy under three years old who had a stem cell transplant for SCID, so the T cells may come from the graft donor. The V and J genes are TRBV5-1 and TRBJ2-3; the D is unclear. The sample consisted of PBMCs, mostly from graft donor cells, taken 360 days after TCRalphabeta/CD19-depleted stem cell transplant. For the CDR3, the DNA is TGCGCCAGCAGCCAACCGCCCGGCCTCTCGGGCACAGATACGCAGTATTTT. As protein: CASSQPPGLSGTDTQYF. The full variable domain, in which reference TRBV5-1 and TRBJ2-3 provide the parts outside the CDR3, is KAGVTQTPRYLIKTRGQQVTLSCSPISGHRSVSWYQQTPGQGLQFLFEYFSETQRNKGNFPGRFSGRQFSNSRSEMNVSTLELGDSALYLCASSQPPGLSGTDTQYFGPGTRLTVL.